The rows below give T cell receptor beta chains drawn from one sample of a study of response to subunit inactivated influenza vaccine. From the RT-PCR reads, TCRdb called clonotypes with MiXCR, one entry per CDR3 protein. The sample includes a few hundred thousand distinct CDR3 sequences, 9.5% to 12% of them seen just once. Specimen: PBMCs from blood, collected around seven weeks after vaccination. The receptor set was obtained from a man in his fifties who received an inactivated influenza vaccine. Both conserved end residues are part of each CDR3. The D gene is left open where the match is weak. Rows may omit the clone size; those that give it use once, few, many or a size class.

TRBJ2-7,TRBV7-2,NA,few,CASSLVGFNEQYF,TGTGCCAGCAGCTTGGTTGGTTTCAACGAGCAGTACTTC
TRBJ2-3,TRBV5-6,NA,NA,CASSFLGPEGQYF,TGTGCCAGCAGCTTCCTCGGCCCCGAGGGGCAGTATTTT
TRBJ1-2,TRBV4-1,NA,NA,CASSQGSGAGGYTF,TGCGCCAGCAGCCAAGGGTCAGGGGCTGGCGGCTACACCTTC
TRBJ2-4,TRBV11-2,NA,NA,CASSLFPGGYDKNIQYF,TGTGCCAGCAGCTTATTCCCCGGGGGCTATGACAAAAACATTCAGTACTTC
TRBJ1-1,TRBV29-1,NA,NA,CSVVSLGGSTEAFF,TGCAGCGTTGTTTCGTTGGGGGGGTCGACTGAAGCTTTCTTT
TRBJ2-3,TRBV10-3,TRBD2,few,CATNRLAGTDTQYF,TGTGCCACCAATCGACTAGCGGGCACAGATACGCAGTATTTT
TRBJ2-7,TRBV15,TRBD1,few,CATRADRGLYEQYF,TGTGCCACCAGAGCGGACAGGGGCCTCTACGAGCAGTACTTC
TRBJ1-5,TRBV20-1,NA,few,CSARALQGGQPQHF,TGCAGTGCTAGAGCCCTACAGGGCGGTCAGCCCCAGCATTTT
TRBJ2-7,TRBV7-8,NA,few,CASSLGGLGSYEQYF,TGTGCCAGCAGCTTAGGAGGGCTTGGCTCCTACGAGCAGTACTTC
TRBJ2-5,TRBV24-1,NA,few,CATSDWRVQETQYF,TGTGCCACCAGTGATTGGAGGGTCCAAGAGACCCAGTACTTC
TRBJ2-5,TRBV11-2,TRBD2,NA,CASSLGLAGVSLETQYF,TGTGCCAGCAGCCTTGGACTAGCGGGAGTTTCTTTGGAGACCCAGTACTTC
TRBJ1-5,TRBV12-3/TRBV12-4,TRBD1,few,CASSRQGYNQPQHF,TGTGCCAGCAGCAGACAGGGCTACAATCAGCCCCAGCATTTT
TRBJ1-1,TRBV2,TRBD1,many,CASSEDRDTEAFF,TGTGCCAGCAGTGAGGACAGGGACACTGAAGCTTTCTTT
TRBJ1-5,TRBV5-1,TRBD1,many,CASSPGTVSNQPQHF,TGCGCCAGCAGCCCGGGGACAGTTAGCAATCAGCCCCAGCATTTT
TRBJ2-7,TRBV20-1,TRBD1,few,CSARQDRDRGRKQYF,TGCAGTGCTAGGCAGGACCGGGACAGGGGGCGCAAGCAGTACTTC
TRBJ1-1,TRBV14,NA,NA,CASSIQAGTEAFF,TGTGCCAGCAGCATACAGGCTGGCACTGAAGCTTTCTTT
TRBJ2-1,TRBV29-1,TRBD2,NA,CSVERRLAADEQFF,TGCAGCGTTGAACGACGGCTAGCGGCCGATGAGCAGTTCTTC
TRBJ2-5,TRBV7-9,NA,NA,CASRITGTETQYF,TGTGCCAGCAGAATAACAGGGACCGAGACCCAGTACTTC
TRBJ2-7,TRBV27,NA,few,CASTRGGGGSYEQYF,TGTGCCAGCACCAGGGGGGGCGGCGGCTCCTACGAGCAGTACTTC
TRBJ2-5,TRBV20-1,NA,NA,CSASGLGGQEETQYF,TGCAGTGCTAGTGGCCTCGGGGGTCAGGAAGAGACCCAGTACTTC
TRBJ1-2,TRBV23-1,NA,few,CASSLNDVKVYGYTF,TGCGCCAGCAGTCTCAACGATGTAAAGGTCTATGGCTACACCTTC
TRBJ2-7,TRBV11-3,NA,NA,CASSLTPRQYF,TGTGCCAGCAGCCTGACACCCCGGCAGTACTTC
TRBJ2-3,TRBV18,TRBD2,few,CASSSGLAGQDTQYF,TGTGCCAGCTCATCCGGACTAGCGGGACAAGATACGCAGTATTTT
TRBJ2-3,TRBV7-3,NA,NA,CASSNWGATDTQYF,TGTGCCAGCAGTAATTGGGGCGCCACAGATACGCAGTATTTT
TRBJ2-5,TRBV12-3/TRBV12-4,NA,NA,CASSYGDGGRGETQYF,TGTGCCAGCAGCTACGGTGACGGGGGACGTGGGGAGACCCAGTACTTC
TRBJ1-2,TRBV6-2/TRBV6-3,NA,few,CASSIRTTDGYTF,TGTGCCAGCAGTATCCGGACGACAGATGGCTACACCTTC
TRBJ2-5,TRBV5-1,NA,NA,CASSLVLNEKYQETQYF,TGCGCCAGCAGCTTGGTTTTGAATGAAAAGTACCAAGAGACCCAGTACTTC
TRBJ2-3,TRBV12-3/TRBV12-4,NA,NA,CASRQALTDTQYF,TGTGCCAGCAGACAGGCGCTGACGGATACGCAGTATTTT
TRBJ1-6,TRBV7-2,NA,NA,CASSPQNNSPLHF,TGTGCCAGCAGCCCCCAAAATAATTCACCCCTCCACTTT
TRBJ1-3,TRBV28,NA,few,CASSLGGDGNTIYF,TGTGCCAGCAGTTTAGGAGGGGACGGAAACACCATATATTTT
TRBJ2-5,TRBV11-1,TRBD2,many,CASSLVWIAAGGPIETQYF,TGTGCCAGCAGCTTAGTGTGGATCGCAGCGGGAGGGCCGATAGAGACCCAGTACTTC
TRBJ1-4,TRBV20-1,TRBD1,NA,CSASRGHEKLFF,TGCAGTGCTAGCAGGGGGCACGAAAAACTGTTTTTT
TRBJ1-6,TRBV12-3/TRBV12-4,NA,few,CASRGQYNSPLHF,TGTGCCAGCAGAGGACAGTATAATTCACCCCTCCACTTT
TRBJ2-5,TRBV29-1,NA,NA,CSAGGWETQYF,TGCAGCGCCGGGGGCTGGGAGACCCAGTACTTC
TRBJ1-1,TRBV6-5,NA,NA,CASSYTQGNTEAFF,TGTGCCAGCAGTTATACCCAGGGGAACACTGAAGCTTTCTTT
TRBJ1-4,TRBV12-3/TRBV12-4,NA,NA,CASSPQAREVEKLFF,TGTGCCAGCAGTCCACAAGCCAGGGAGGTTGAAAAACTGTTTTTT
TRBJ2-5,TRBV24-1,NA,NA,CATSESGTQETQYF,TGTGCCACCAGTGAATCCGGGACCCAAGAGACCCAGTACTTC
TRBJ2-1,TRBV11-1,TRBD2,NA,CASSPHFMLAGGYNEQFF,TGTGCCAGCAGCCCCCACTTCATGCTAGCGGGGGGCTACAATGAGCAGTTCTTC
TRBJ2-7,TRBV15,NA,few,CATSTGWGYEQYF,TGTGCCACCAGCACCGGGTGGGGCTACGAGCAGTACTTC
TRBJ2-7,TRBV28,TRBD1,few,CASSLYGQGNYEQYF,TGTGCCAGCAGTTTATACGGACAGGGAAACTACGAGCAGTACTTC
TRBJ2-2,TRBV24-1,NA,NA,CATSDPSTNTGELFF,TGTGCCACCAGTGATCCCTCAACGAACACCGGGGAGCTGTTTTTT
TRBJ2-2,TRBV4-2,NA,many,CASSSRRGTGELFF,TGTGCCAGCAGCTCCCGGCGTGGCACCGGGGAGCTGTTTTTT
TRBJ2-2,TRBV7-8,NA,many,CASSLVDLGAGELFF,TGTGCCAGCAGCTTAGTTGACCTTGGGGCCGGGGAGCTGTTTTTT
TRBJ2-1,TRBV27,NA,many,CASSLFNEQFF,TGTGCCAGCAGCTTATTCAATGAGCAGTTCTTC
TRBJ2-7,TRBV29-1,TRBD1,many,CSVAGQGVYEQYF,TGCAGCGTTGCGGGACAGGGGGTCTACGAGCAGTACTTC
TRBJ1-2,TRBV5-5,NA,many,CASSLAGNYGYTF,TGTGCCAGCAGCTTGGCTGGGAACTATGGCTACACCTTC
TRBJ2-3,TRBV4-1,TRBD2,few,CASSLASGGGTSTDTQYF,TGCGCCAGCAGCCTCGCTAGCGGGGGGGGAACTAGCACAGATACGCAGTATTTT
TRBJ2-7,TRBV6-5,TRBD2,NA,CASSSGGGAHEQYF,TGTGCCAGCAGTTCGGGCGGGGGGGCTCACGAGCAGTACTTC
TRBJ1-4,TRBV7-8,TRBD1,NA,CASSLRLTGDPNEKLFF,TGTGCCAGCAGCCTCCGGCTTACAGGGGACCCTAATGAAAAACTGTTTTTT
TRBJ2-1,TRBV4-3,NA,few,CASSQIYSHFNEQFF,TGCGCCAGCAGCCAAATTTACTCACACTTCAATGAGCAGTTCTTC
TRBJ1-4,TRBV12-3/TRBV12-4,NA,many,CASSFGEKLFF,TGTGCCAGCAGTTTTGGTGAAAAACTGTTTTTT
TRBJ2-2,TRBV5-6,NA,NA,CASSLEVVRNTGELFF,TGTGCCAGCAGCTTGGAAGTGGTGCGGAACACCGGGGAGCTGTTTTTT
TRBJ1-4,TRBV6-1,TRBD1,many,CASSAGTGLNEKLFF,TGTGCCAGCAGTGCCGGGACAGGCCTTAATGAAAAACTGTTTTTT
TRBJ2-7,TRBV5-1,NA,many,CASSPTFQAFTQEGEQYF,TGCGCCAGCAGTCCCACCTTTCAGGCCTTTACACAGGAAGGCGAGCAGTACTTC
TRBJ2-1,TRBV20-1,TRBD2,NA,CSARRGLAGVNEQFF,TGCAGTGCTAGACGAGGACTAGCGGGAGTTAATGAGCAGTTCTTC